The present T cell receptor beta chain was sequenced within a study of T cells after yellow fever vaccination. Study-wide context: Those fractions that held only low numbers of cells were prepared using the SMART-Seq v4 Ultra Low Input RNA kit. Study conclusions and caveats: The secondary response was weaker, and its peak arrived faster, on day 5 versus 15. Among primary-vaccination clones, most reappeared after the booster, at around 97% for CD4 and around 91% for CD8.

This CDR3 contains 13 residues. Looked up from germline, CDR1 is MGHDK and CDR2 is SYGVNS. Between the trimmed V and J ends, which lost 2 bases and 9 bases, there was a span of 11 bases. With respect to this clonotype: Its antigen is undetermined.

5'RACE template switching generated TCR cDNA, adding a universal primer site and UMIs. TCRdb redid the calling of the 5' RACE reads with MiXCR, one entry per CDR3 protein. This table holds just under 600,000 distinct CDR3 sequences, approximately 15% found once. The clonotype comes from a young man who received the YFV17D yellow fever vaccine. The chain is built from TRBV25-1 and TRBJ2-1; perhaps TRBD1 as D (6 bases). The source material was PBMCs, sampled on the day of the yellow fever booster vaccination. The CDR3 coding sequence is TGTGCCAGCAGTGAACCAGGGGTTGGTGAGCAGTTCTTC. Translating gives CASSEPGVGEQFF. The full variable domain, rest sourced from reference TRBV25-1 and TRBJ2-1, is EADIYQTPRYLVIGTGKKITLECSQTMGHDKMYWYQQDPGMELHLIHYSYGVNSTEKGDLSSESTVSRIRTEHFPLTLESARPSHTSQYLCASSEPGVGEQFFGPGTRLTVL.